Listed below are T cell receptor beta chains from one sample, sequenced in a study of shared clonotypes between healthy human individuals. Generated by immunoSEQ multiplex PCR, the TCRdb table keeps only in-frame clones and is missing some. There are millions of clones in the sample; approximately 94% occur only once, and around 1.7% lies in the top ten. Material: naive CD8+ T cells from PBMCs. The origin of the receptors is a man aged 18 to 30 in good health. Some clones in this sample may be carry-over from other donors' samples. Both conserved end residues are part of each CDR3. Each record gives: D gene, J gene, clone size, V gene, CDR3 DNA, CDR3 protein. The D gene is left open where the match is weak. Size tells how often a clone was seen (once, few, many) or the class of an expanded clone, and some rows leave it out.

>NA|TRBJ1-5|NA|TRBV6-1
TGTGCCAGCAGTGAAAAGGTCAGGGCAGCACATCAGCCCCAGCATTTT
CASSEKVRAAHQPQHF
>TRBD2|TRBJ2-1|NA|TRBV18
TGTGCCAGCTCAGCGCGGGAGGGGGTCTACAATGAGCAGTTCTTC
CASSAREGVYNEQFF
>NA|TRBJ1-5|NA|TRBV7-6
TGTGCCAGCAGCGTGGGGGGCCGGGGCAATCAGCCCCAGCATTTT
CASSVGGRGNQPQHF
>NA|TRBJ2-1|NA|TRBV19
TGTGCCAGTAGTTTTGGGCTGAGTTACAATGAGCAGTTCTTC
CASSFGLSYNEQFF
>TRBD1|TRBJ1-6|NA|TRBV30
TGTGCCTGGAGTTCTGGGACAGGAGATTCACCCCTCCACTTT
CAWSSGTGDSPLHF
>NA|TRBJ1-1|NA|TRBV6-5
TGTGCCAGCAGTTTTAGAGGTACTGAAGCTTTCTTT
CASSFRGTEAFF
>NA|TRBJ2-1|NA|TRBV7-8
TGTGCCAGCAGCCGGGTTGGTAGCAAGAATGAGCAGTTCTTC
CASSRVGSKNEQFF
>NA|TRBJ1-2|NA|TRBV4-3
TGCGCCAGCAGCCAAGATATCGTTTTGGGACGGAACTATGGCTACACCTTC
CASSQDIVLGRNYGYTF
>NA|TRBJ1-3|NA|TRBV4-1
TGCGCCAGCAGCCCAGAGGGCGGAATAGTCTCTGGAAACACCATATATTTT
CASSPEGGIVSGNTIYF
>NA|TRBJ1-1|NA|TRBV19
TGTGCCAGTAGTACCCTCCTGGCGCGGGACACTGAAGCTTTCTTT
CASSTLLARDTEAFF
>TRBD2|TRBJ2-1|NA|TRBV7-6
TGTGCCAGCAGCCCCGCTCGACTAGCGGGTAATGAGCAGTTCTTC
CASSPARLAGNEQFF
>NA|TRBJ2-3|few|TRBV11-2
TGTGCCAGCAGGTTAGCGGCGGATACGCAGTATTTT
CASRLAADTQYF
>NA|TRBJ1-4|NA|TRBV5-6
TGTGCCAGCAGCTCATTTTTAACTAAGAATGAAAAACTGTTTTTT
CASSSFLTKNEKLFF
>TRBD1|TRBJ1-2|NA|TRBV7-9
TGTGCCAGCAGCTGGGGGACCACAGGGGTCTACTACACCTTC
CASSWGTTGVYYTF
>NA|TRBJ1-1|NA|TRBV7-3
TGTGCCAGCAACCCAGGACCAGGGGCACTTGAAGCTTTCTTT
CASNPGPGALEAFF